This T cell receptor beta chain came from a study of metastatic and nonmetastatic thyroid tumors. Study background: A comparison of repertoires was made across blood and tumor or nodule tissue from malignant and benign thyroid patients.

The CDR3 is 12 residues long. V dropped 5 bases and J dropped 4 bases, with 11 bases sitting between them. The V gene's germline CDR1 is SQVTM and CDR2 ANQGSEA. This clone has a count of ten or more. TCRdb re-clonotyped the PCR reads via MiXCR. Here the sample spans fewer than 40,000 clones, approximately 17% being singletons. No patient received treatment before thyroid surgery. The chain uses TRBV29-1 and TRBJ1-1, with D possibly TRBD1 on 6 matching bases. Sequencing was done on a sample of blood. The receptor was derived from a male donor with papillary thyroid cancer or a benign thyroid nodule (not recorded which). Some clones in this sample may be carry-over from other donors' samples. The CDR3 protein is CSVLQGGTEAFF. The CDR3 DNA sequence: TGCAGCGTTCTACAGGGTGGCACTGAAGCTTTCTTT.